The source of this T cell receptor beta chain is a study of shared clonotypes between healthy human individuals. Study-wide findings and caveats: Clonotypes not shared had lower generation probabilities than those common to all four donors. Clonotypes that were shared across a handful of donors made up 4% to 6% of naive CD4 clonotypes.

V shed 2 bases and J 4 bases; nucleotides not matched to a gene: 8. Germline-derived CDR1 and CDR2 are SGHNT and YYREEE (reference sequence). This CDR3 has 17 amino acids. The table came from immunoSEQ multiplex PCR; TCRdb's copy has only in-frame clones and leaves some out. In the table there are over 2 million clones, around 95% of which are singletons. As for this clone: Its antigen is as yet unknown.

The specimen sequenced was naive CD4+ T cells sorted from blood. Subset reported: CD45RA+ positively selected. The sequence was collected from a man between 18 and 29 years old in good health. This chain joins TRBV5-4 and TRBJ2-2; 10 nucleotides agree with TRBD2. The CDR3 coding sequence is TGTGCCAGCAGCTTCCCGGGGCTAGCGGGAGTCACCGGGGAGCTGTTTTTT. Translated, it gives CASSFPGLAGVTGELFF.